This TCR beta chain stems from a study of shared clonotypes between healthy human individuals. Overall study findings and caveats: Researchers sampled only blood; tissue repertoires likely differ. Around 5.4% of naive CD4 clonotypes were common to a handful of donors.

A word on this clone: No antigen is known for it.

CD8 cells regarded as naive lacked CD45RO, were positively chosen for CCR7, and omitted terminally differentiated effector memory CD45RA+ cells. Donors included only healthy HIV-negative adults lacking recent acute infections or vaccinations. The germline CDR1 and CDR2 sequences are MDHEN and SYDVKM. V was clipped by 5 bases and J by 0 bases, with 17 bases between them. This CDR3 spans 17 amino acids. In the source study's methods: Filtering differed since immunoSEQ provided only junctions, with no quality scores. Data came from immunoSEQ multiplex PCR; TCRdb stores just in-frame clones and leaves some out. The V and J calls and clone size are taken from that table; D and trimming were inferred from the DNA. This table has more than 2 million clones, about 95% appearing once.

The specimen was naive CD8+ T cells sorted from blood. This receptor was identified in a man younger than 35 in good health. This chain uses TRBV28 with TRBJ1-5; a weak D match, TRBD1 (6 bases). The CDR3 DNA follows: TGTGCCAGCAGTACCCGCCCCGGGACATATAGCAATCAGCCCCAGCATTTT. The encoded protein is CASSTRPGTYSNQPQHF.